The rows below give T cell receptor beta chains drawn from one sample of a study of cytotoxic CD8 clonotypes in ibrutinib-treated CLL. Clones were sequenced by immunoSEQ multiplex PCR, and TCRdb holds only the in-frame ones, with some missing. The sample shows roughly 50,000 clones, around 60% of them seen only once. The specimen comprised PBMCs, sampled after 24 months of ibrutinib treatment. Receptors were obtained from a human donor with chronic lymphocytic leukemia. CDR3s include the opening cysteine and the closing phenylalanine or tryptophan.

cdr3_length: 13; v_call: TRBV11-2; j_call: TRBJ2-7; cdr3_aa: CASSEALLGEQYF
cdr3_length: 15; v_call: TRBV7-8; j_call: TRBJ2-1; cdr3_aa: CASSLGGQERNEQFF
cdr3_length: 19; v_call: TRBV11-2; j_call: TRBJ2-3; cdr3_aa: CASSSVVGLAGGLLNTQYF
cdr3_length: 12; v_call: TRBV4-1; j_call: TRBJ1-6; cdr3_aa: CASSQGLWPLHF
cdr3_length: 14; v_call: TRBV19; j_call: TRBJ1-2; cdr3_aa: CASSIRETLYGYTF
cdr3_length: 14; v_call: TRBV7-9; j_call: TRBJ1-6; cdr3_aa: CASSLAGANSPLHF
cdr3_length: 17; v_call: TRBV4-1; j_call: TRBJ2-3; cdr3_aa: CASSQGPSGGGTDTQYF
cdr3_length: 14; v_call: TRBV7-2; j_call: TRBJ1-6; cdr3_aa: CASSLGVSNSPLHF
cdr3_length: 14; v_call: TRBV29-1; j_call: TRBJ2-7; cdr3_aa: CSVEKGQGVREQYF
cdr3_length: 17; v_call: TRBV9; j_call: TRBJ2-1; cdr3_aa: CASSVRAGGRAGGEQFF
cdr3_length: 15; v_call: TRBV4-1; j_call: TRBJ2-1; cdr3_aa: CASSQSGTPYNEQFF
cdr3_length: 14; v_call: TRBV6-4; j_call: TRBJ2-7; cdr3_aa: CASLRGCVGDEQYF
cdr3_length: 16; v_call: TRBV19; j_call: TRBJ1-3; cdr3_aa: CASSFPGPSSGNTIYF
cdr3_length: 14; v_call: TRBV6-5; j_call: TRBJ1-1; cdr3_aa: CASSYWTGDVKAFF
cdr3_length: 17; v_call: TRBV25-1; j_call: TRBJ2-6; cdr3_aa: CASSGQGTHSGANVLTF
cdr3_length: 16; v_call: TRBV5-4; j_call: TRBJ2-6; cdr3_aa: CASSPQGSSGANVLTF
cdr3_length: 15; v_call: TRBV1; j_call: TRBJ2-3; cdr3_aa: CTSSQGQASTDTQYF
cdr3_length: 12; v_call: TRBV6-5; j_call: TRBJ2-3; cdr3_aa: CASSTQRGTQYF
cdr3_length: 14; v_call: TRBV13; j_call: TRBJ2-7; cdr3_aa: CASSLVQISYEQYF